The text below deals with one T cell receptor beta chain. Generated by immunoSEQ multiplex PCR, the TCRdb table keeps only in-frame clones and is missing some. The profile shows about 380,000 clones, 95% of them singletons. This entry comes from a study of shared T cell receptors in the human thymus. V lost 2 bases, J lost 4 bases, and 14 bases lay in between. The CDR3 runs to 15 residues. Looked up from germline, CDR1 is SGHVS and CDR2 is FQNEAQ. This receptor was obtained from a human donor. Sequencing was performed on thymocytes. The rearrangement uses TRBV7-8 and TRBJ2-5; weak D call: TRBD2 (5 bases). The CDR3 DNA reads TGTGCCAGCAGCTTACTACGGACGGACTTAGAGACCCAGTACTTC. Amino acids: CASSLLRTDLETQYF. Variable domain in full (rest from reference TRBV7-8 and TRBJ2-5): GAGVSQSPRYKVAKRGQDVALRCDPISGHVSLFWYQQALGQGPEFLTYFQNEAQLDKSGLPSDRFFAERPEGSVSTLKIQRTQQEDSAVYLCASSLLRTDLETQYFGPGTRLLVL.